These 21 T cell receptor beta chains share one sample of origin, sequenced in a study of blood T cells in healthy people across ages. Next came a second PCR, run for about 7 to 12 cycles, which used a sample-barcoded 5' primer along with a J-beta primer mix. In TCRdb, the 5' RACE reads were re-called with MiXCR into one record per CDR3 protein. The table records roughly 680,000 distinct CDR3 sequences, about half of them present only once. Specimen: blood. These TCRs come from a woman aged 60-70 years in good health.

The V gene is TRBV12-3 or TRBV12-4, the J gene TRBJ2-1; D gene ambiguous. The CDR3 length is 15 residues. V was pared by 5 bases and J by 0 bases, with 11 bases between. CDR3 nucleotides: TGTGCCAGCAGTCACCGACAAGACTCCTACAATGAGCAGTTCTTC. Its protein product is CASSHRQDSYNEQFF.

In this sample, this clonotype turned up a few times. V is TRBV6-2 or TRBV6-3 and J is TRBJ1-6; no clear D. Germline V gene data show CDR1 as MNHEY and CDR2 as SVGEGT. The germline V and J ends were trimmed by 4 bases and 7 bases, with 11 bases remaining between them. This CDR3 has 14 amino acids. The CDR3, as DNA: TGTGCCAGCAGTTTACGGCAGGCGAATTCACCCCTCCACTTT. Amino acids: CASSLRQANSPLHF.

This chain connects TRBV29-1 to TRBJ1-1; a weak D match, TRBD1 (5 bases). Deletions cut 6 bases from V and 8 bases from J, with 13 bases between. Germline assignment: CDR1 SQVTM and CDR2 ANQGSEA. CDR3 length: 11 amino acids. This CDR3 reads CSVSHRGEAFF. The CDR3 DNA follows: TGCAGCGTCTCACATCGGGGGGAAGCTTTCTTT.

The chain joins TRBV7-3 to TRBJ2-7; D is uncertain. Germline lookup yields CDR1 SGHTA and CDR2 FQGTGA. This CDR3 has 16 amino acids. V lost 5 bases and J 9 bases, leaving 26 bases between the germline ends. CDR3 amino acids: CASSPFHATLESGQYF. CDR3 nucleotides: TGTGCCAGCAGCCCTTTTCATGCGACGTTAGAGAGTGGGCAGTACTTC. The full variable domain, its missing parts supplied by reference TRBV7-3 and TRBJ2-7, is GAGVSQTPSNKVTEKGKYVELRCDPISGHTALYWYRQSLGQGPEFLIYFQGTGAADDSGLPNDRFFAVRPEGSVSTLKIQRTERGDSAVYLCASSPFHATLESGQYFGPGTRLTVT.

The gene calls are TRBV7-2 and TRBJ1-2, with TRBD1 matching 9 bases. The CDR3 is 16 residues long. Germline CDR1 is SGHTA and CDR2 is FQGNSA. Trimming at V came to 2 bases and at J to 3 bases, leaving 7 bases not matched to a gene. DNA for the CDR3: TGTGCCAGCAGCTTACGGCCACAGGGGGCGGACTATGGCTACACCTTC. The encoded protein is CASSLRPQGADYGYTF.

The CDR3 region has the DNA TGTGCCAGCAGCTTATCCTCAGGATTCCTTGCGGGAGGGCGTGATACGCAGTATTTT. Protein product: CASSLSSGFLAGGRDTQYF. The chain is built from TRBV7-2 and TRBJ2-3; 9 positions agree with TRBD2. V shed 2 bases, J shed 6 bases, and the junction held 18 bases outside the gene matches. The CDR3 extends over 19 amino acids. Germline V gene lookup returns CDR1 SGHTA and CDR2 FQGNSA. Full variable domain (missing parts from reference TRBV7-2 and TRBJ2-3): GAGVSQSPSNKVTEKGKDVELRCDPISGHTALYWYRQSLGQGLEFLIYFQGNSAPDKSGLPSDRFSAERTGGSVSTLTIQRTQQEDSAVYLCASSLSSGFLAGGRDTQYFGPGTRLTVL.

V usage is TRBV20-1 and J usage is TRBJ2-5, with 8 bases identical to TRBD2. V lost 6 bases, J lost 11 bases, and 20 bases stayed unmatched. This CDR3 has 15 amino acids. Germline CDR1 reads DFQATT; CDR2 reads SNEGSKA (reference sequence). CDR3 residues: CSALSPGTRYNEQYF. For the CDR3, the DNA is TGCAGTGCCCTGAGCCCCGGGACTAGGTACAATGAGCAGTACTTC.

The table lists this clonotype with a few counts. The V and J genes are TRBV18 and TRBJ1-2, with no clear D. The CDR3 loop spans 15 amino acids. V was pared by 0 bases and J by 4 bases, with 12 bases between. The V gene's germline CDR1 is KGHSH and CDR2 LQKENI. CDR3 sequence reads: CASSPPNRDIYGYTF. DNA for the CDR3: TGTGCCAGCTCACCACCGAATCGAGACATCTATGGCTACACCTTC.

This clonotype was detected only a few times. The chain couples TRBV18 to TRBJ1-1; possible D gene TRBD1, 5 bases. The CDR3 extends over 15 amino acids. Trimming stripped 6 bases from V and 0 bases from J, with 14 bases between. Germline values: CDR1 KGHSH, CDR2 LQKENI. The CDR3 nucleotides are TGTGCCAGCTCCCTCCTTGGGGGTATGAACACTGAAGCTTTCTTT. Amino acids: CASSLLGGMNTEAFF. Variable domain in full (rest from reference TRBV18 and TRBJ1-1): NAGVMQNPRHLVRRRGQEARLRCSPMKGHSHVYWYRQLPEEGLKFMVYLQKENIIDESGMPKERFSAEFPKEGPSILRIQQVVRGDSAAYFCASSLLGGMNTEAFFGQGTRLTVV.

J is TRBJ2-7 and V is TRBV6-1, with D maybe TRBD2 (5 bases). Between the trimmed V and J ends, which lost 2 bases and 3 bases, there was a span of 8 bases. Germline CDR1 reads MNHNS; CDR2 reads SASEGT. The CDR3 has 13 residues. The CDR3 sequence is CASSEHRDYEQYF. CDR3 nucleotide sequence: TGTGCCAGCAGTGAACATCGGGACTACGAGCAGTACTTC.

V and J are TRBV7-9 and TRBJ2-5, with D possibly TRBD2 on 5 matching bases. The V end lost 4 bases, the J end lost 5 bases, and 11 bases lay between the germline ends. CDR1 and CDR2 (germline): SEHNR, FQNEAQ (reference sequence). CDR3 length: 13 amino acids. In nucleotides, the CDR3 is TGTGCCAGCAGCTGGGCGGGTAGGGAGACCCAGTACTTC. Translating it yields CASSWAGRETQYF.

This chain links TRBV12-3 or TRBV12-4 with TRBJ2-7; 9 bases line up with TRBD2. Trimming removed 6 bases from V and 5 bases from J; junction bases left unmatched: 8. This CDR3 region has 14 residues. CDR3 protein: CASRHSGRPDEQYF. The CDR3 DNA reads TGTGCCAGCAGACACAGCGGGAGGCCGGACGAGCAGTACTTC.

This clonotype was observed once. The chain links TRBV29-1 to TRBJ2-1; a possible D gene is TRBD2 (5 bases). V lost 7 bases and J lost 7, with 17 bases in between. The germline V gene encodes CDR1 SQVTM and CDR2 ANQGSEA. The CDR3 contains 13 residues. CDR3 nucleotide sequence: TGCAGCGCTGGGTTCCCGCCGGGGAATGAGCAGTTCTTC. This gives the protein CSAGFPPGNEQFF.

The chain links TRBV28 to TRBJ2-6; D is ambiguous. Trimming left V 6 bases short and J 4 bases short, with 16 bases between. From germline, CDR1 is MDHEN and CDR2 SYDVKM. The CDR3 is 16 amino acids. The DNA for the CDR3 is TGTGCCAGCAGCTTCCCAAGATCTGCCGGGGCCAACGTCCTGACTTTC. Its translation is CASSFPRSAGANVLTF.

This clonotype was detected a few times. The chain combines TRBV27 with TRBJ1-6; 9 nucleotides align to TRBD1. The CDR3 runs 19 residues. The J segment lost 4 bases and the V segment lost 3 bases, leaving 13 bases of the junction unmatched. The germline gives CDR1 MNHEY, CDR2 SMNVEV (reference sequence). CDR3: CASSFGPRDRDRYNSPLHF. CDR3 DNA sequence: TGTGCCAGCAGTTTTGGACCACGGGACAGGGATCGGTATAATTCACCCCTCCACTTT.

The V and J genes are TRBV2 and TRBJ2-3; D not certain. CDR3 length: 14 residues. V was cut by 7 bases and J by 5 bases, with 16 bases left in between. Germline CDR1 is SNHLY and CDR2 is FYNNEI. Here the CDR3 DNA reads TGTGCCAGCAACGGCCTCAACCCCATAGATACGCAGTATTTT. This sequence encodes CASNGLNPIDTQYF.

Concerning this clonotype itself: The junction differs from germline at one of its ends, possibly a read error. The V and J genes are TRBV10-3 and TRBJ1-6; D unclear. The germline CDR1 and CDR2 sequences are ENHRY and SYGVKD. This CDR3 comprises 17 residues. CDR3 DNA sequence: TGTGCCATCAGTGCACTCTTGGACGACCGAATTAATTCACCCCCCCACTTT. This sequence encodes CAISALLDDRINSPPHF.

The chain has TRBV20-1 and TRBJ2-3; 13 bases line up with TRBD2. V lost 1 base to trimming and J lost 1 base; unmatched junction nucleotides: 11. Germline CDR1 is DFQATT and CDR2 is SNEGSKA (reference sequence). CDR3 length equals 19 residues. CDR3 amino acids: CSARVGLAGAPAGTDTQYF. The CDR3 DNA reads TGCAGTGCTAGAGTCGGACTAGCGGGAGCCCCGGCTGGCACAGATACGCAGTATTTT.

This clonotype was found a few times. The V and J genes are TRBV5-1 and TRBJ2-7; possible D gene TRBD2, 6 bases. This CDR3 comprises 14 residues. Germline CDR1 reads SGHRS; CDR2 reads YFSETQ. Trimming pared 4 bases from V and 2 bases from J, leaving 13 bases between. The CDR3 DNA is TGCGCCAGCAGCAACCCCGGGAGCCCCTACGAGCAGTACTTC. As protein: CASSNPGSPYEQYF.

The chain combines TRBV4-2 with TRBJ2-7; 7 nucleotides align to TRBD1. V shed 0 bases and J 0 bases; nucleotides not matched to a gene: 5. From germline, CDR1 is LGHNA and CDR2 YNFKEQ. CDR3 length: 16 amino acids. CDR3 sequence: CASSQDPSGGSYEQYF. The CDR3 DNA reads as TGTGCCAGCAGCCAAGATCCGTCAGGGGGCTCCTACGAGCAGTACTTC.

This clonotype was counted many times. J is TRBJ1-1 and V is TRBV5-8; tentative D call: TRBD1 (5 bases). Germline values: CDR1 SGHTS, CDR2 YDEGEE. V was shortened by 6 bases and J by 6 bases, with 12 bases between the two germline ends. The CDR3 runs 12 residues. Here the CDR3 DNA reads TGTGCCAGCACCAGGGACGTTTCTGAAGCTTTCTTT. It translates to CASTRDVSEAFF. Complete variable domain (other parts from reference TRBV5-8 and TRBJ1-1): EAGVTQSPTHLIKTRGQQATLRCSPISGHTSVYWYQQALGLGLQFLLWYDEGEERNRGNFPPRFSGRQFPNYSSELNVNALELEDSALYLCASTRDVSEAFFGQGTRLTVV.